A single sample is the source of the 2 T cell receptor beta chains below, sequenced in a study of spatial heterogeneity in lung cancer. Findings and caveats of the study: The study found that expanded intratumoral alpha and beta TCR counts tracked tumor mutation counts.

These receptors have no identified antigens. TCRdb passed the 5' RACE reads through MiXCR, listing each CDR3 protein once. The sample shows 20,000 to 25,000 distinct CDR3 sequences, approximately 4.8% of them seen only once. Sample time point: sample taken at primary tumor resection. The sequenced sample was lung tumor tissue, obtained at surgery. The receptors originated from a male donor with early-stage non-small cell lung cancer.

This clonotype was counted ten times or more. J is TRBJ1-2 and V is TRBV7-6; 8 bases fit TRBD1. Per the germline V gene, CDR1 is SGHVS and CDR2 is FNYEAQ. The CDR3 loop spans 13 amino acids. V shed 5 bases, J shed 8 bases, and the junction held 7 bases outside the gene matches. Written as DNA, the CDR3 is TGTGCCAGCAGCCGATCAGGGGGCCTGGGCTACACCTTC. As protein: CASSRSGGLGYTF.

Ten or more counts support this clonotype. The genes are TRBV11-2 and TRBJ2-3; D remains ambiguous. The germline V and J ends were trimmed by 0 bases and 5 bases, with 6 bases remaining between them. Germline loops: CDR1 SGHAT, CDR2 FQNNGV. CDR3 length: 13 amino acids. The CDR3: CASSLDPGDTQYF. DNA of the CDR3: TGTGCCAGCAGCTTAGATCCGGGAGATACGCAGTATTTT.